Presented here are 10 T cell receptor beta chains from one specimen sequenced in a study of blood T cell repertoires in COVID-19. This table comes from immunoSEQ multiplex PCR, and its TCRdb copy is limited to in-frame clones, with some not included. The sample holds some 310,000 clones, roughly 90% seen once. Source material: peripheral blood. The receptor source for this set is a woman aged 25 to 39 with COVID-19, enrolled during active disease.

J is TRBJ1-4 and V is TRBV7-6, with 7 bases matching TRBD1. This CDR3 contains 17 residues. Germline CDR1 and CDR2: SGHVS and FNYEAQ. The V and J ends lost 1 base and 5 bases, in that order; junction bases with no gene match: 10. In DNA, the CDR3 is TGTGCCAGCAGCTTAGTGGGGGCCGGGACAGTGAATGAAAAACTGTTTTTT. It encodes CASSLVGAGTVNEKLFF.

This sequence joins TRBV7-3 and TRBJ1-4; the match to TRBD1 covers 8 bases. The CDR3 totals 14 residues. Looked up from germline, CDR1 is SGHTA and CDR2 is FQGTGA. Trimming removed 4 bases from V and 6 bases from J; junction bases left unmatched: 4. The DNA for the CDR3 is TGTGCCAGCAGCTCGGACAGGGTTGATGAAAAACTGTTTTTT. Translated: CASSSDRVDEKLFF.

The V and J genes are TRBV30 and TRBJ2-7; D is unresolved. The CDR3 loop spans 13 amino acids. V was trimmed by 4 bases and J by 0 bases, leaving 10 bases between them. Germline V gene sequence: CDR1 GTSNPN, CDR2 SVGIG (reference sequence). The CDR3 loop is CAWMGESSYEQYF. The DNA for the CDR3 is TGTGCCTGGATGGGCGAGAGCTCCTACGAGCAGTACTTC.

V and J are TRBV10-3 and TRBJ1-3; TRBD1 aligns across 7 bases. CDR1 is ENHRY, CDR2 SYGVKD, per germline. The trim removed 4 bases at V and 2 bases at J, leaving 5 bases unmatched. The CDR3 loop spans 15 amino acids. CDR3 in amino acids: CAISARQGAGNTIYF. CDR3 nucleotides: TGTGCCATCAGTGCCCGACAGGGCGCTGGAAACACCATATATTTT.

This rearrangement joins TRBV30 to TRBJ2-3; 8 bases are shared with TRBD2. The CDR3 extends over 13 amino acids. The germline V gene has CDR1 GTSNPN and CDR2 SVGIG (reference sequence). Unmatched junction bases numbered 4, after V lost 5 bases and J lost 3 bases. The CDR3 loop reads CAWRTSGTDTQYF. The DNA for the CDR3 is TGTGCCTGGCGAACTAGCGGAACAGATACGCAGTATTTT.

This sequence joins TRBV10-2 and TRBJ1-5, with 7 nucleotides matching TRBD1. V shed 4 bases and J 6 bases; nucleotides not matched to a gene: 9. Germline CDR1 WSHSY, CDR2 SAAADI. This CDR3 region has 15 residues. The CDR3 DNA reads as TGCGCCAGCAGTGCCGGACAAAGGGGGCCTCAGCCCCAGCATTTT. Translating gives CASSAGQRGPQPQHF.

The chain recombines TRBV28 with TRBJ1-4; a weak D match, TRBD1 (6 bases). Per germline, CDR1 MDHEN and CDR2 SYDVKM. V lost 11 bases, J lost 5 bases, and 15 bases lay in between. This CDR3 has 13 amino acids. CDR3 amino acids: CAGRGGLNEKLFF. Here the CDR3 DNA reads TGTGCCGGTCGTGGGGGCTTAAATGAAAAACTGTTTTTT.

The genes are TRBV10-3 and TRBJ1-1; tentatively, D is TRBD1 (6 bases). The V and J ends lost 0 bases and 4 bases respectively, with 12 bases between them. This CDR3 spans 15 amino acids. CDR1 is ENHRY and CDR2 is SYGVKD in the germline V gene. This CDR3 is CAISESVGAGTEAFF. CDR3 in DNA: TGTGCCATCAGTGAGTCGGTGGGGGCTGGCACTGAAGCTTTCTTT.

The chain combines TRBV28 with TRBJ1-2, with D possibly matching TRBD1 (5 bases). Germline V gives CDR1 MDHEN, CDR2 SYDVKM. Deletions cut 6 bases from V and 3 bases from J, with 11 bases between. This CDR3 has 13 amino acids. CDR3 nucleotide sequence: TGTGCCAGCAGCGCAACCAGGGACTATGGCTACACCTTC. Translating it yields CASSATRDYGYTF.

This clone showed up just once. J is TRBJ1-6 and V is TRBV10-3; tentatively, D is TRBD1 (6 bases). Germline CDR1 and CDR2: ENHRY and SYGVKD. V dropped 3 bases and J dropped 0 bases, with 12 bases sitting between them. This CDR3 region has 17 residues. The chain's CDR3 is CAISDITGNSYNSPLHF. The CDR3, as DNA: TGTGCCATCAGTGACATTACAGGGAACTCCTATAATTCACCCCTCCACTTT.